Listed below are T cell receptor beta chains from one sample, sequenced in a study of technical replicates of blood from a handful of donors. The data were produced by immunoSEQ multiplex PCR, yet TCRdb's version contains in-frame clones alone and is incomplete. The data hold some 15,000 clones, with 83% observed a single time. Sequencing used PBMCs. Receptor source: a human donor in good health. CDR3s include the opening cysteine and the closing phenylalanine or tryptophan. The order of the fields is D gene, clone size, J gene, V gene, CDR3 protein, CDR3 DNA. A D gene is named only where the DNA matches it firmly. Clone size appears in some rows only: once, few, many, or a class for an expanded clone.

D: .
size: .
J: TRBJ2-1
V: TRBV28
CDR3: CASSLYRHSQFF
DNA: TGTGCCAGCAGCCTCTATAGACACTCTCAGTTCTTC

D: TRBD1
size: .
J: TRBJ1-1
V: TRBV28
CDR3: CASSLGQGGTEAFF
DNA: TGTGCCAGCAGTTTAGGTCAGGGGGGTACTGAAGCTTTCTTT

D: .
size: once
J: TRBJ1-2
V: TRBV11-2
CDR3: CASSLPQEQAF
DNA: TGTGCCAGCAGCTTACCCCAAGAGCAGGCCTTC

D: .
size: .
J: TRBJ2-5
V: TRBV7-3
CDR3: CASSLMPAGGQETQYF
DNA: TGTGCCAGCAGCCTTATGCCGGCGGGCGGACAAGAGACCCAGTACTTC

D: TRBD2
size: .
J: TRBJ2-5
V: TRBV10-1
CDR3: CASRGRPSGSWETQYF
DNA: TGCGCCAGCAGGGGGAGGCCTAGCGGGAGTTGGGAGACCCAGTACTTC

D: TRBD1
size: .
J: TRBJ2-7
V: TRBV19
CDR3: CASKSRQGSSYEQYF
DNA: TGTGCCAGTAAATCCCGACAGGGAAGCTCCTACGAGCAGTACTTC

D: TRBD1
size: few
J: TRBJ1-5
V: TRBV6-1
CDR3: CASSEHAGGNNQPQHF
DNA: TGTGCCAGCAGTGAACACGCAGGGGGCAACAATCAGCCCCAGCATTTT

D: TRBD2
size: .
J: TRBJ2-7
V: TRBV2
CDR3: CASTLLAGISHEQYF
DNA: TGTGCCAGCACCCTACTAGCGGGAATTTCCCACGAGCAGTACTTC

D: TRBD2
size: .
J: TRBJ2-3
V: TRBV5-1
CDR3: CASSLGVAGFMSDTQYF
DNA: TGCGCCAGCAGCTTGGGGGTAGCGGGTTTTATGTCGGATACGCAGTATTTT

D: .
size: .
J: TRBJ1-1
V: TRBV28
CDR3: CASTSSGVGEEGEAFF
DNA: TGTGCCAGCACCTCCAGCGGGGTAGGGGAAGAGGGCGAAGCTTTCTTT

D: .
size: .
J: TRBJ1-2
V: TRBV29-1
CDR3: CSVDHTNYGYTF
DNA: TGCAGCGTTGATCACACCAACTATGGCTACACCTTC

D: TRBD2
size: .
J: TRBJ2-3
V: TRBV7-3
CDR3: CASSLTSGITDTQYF
DNA: TGTGCCAGCAGCTTAACTAGCGGGATCACAGATACGCAGTATTTT

D: TRBD1
size: .
J: TRBJ2-1
V: TRBV15
CDR3: CATSWDRRSDNEQFF
DNA: TGTGCCACCAGCTGGGACAGGAGATCTGACAATGAGCAGTTCTTC

D: TRBD1
size: .
J: TRBJ2-7
V: TRBV4-2
CDR3: CASSRRGTGGRAGEIYEQYF
DNA: TGTGCCAGCAGCCGGCGGGGGACAGGGGGCAGGGCGGGAGAGATCTACGAGCAGTACTTC

D: TRBD1
size: few
J: TRBJ2-7
V: TRBV10-3
CDR3: CAISGGDRTYEQYF
DNA: TGTGCCATCAGTGGTGGGGACAGGACCTACGAGCAGTACTTC

D: TRBD1
size: .
J: TRBJ1-1
V: TRBV5-1
CDR3: CASSETGRGLTEAFF
DNA: TGCGCCAGCAGCGAGACAGGGAGAGGACTCACTGAAGCTTTCTTT

D: TRBD2
size: .
J: TRBJ2-3
V: TRBV7-8
CDR3: CASSLEGAGGPITQYF
DNA: TGTGCCAGCAGCTTAGAAGGTGCGGGAGGGCCTATTACGCAGTATTTT

D: .
size: few
J: TRBJ2-7
V: TRBV6-5
CDR3: CASSSPTRREQYF
DNA: TGTGCCAGCAGTTCCCCGACTAGACGGGAGCAGTACTTC

D: TRBD2
size: .
J: TRBJ2-7
V: TRBV29-1
CDR3: CSVEEREGGEQYF
DNA: TGCAGCGTTGAAGAGCGGGAGGGCGGCGAGCAGTACTTC

D: TRBD2
size: .
J: TRBJ2-1
V: TRBV19
CDR3: CASSMKGLANYNEQFF
DNA: TGTGCCAGTAGTATGAAGGGACTAGCGAATTACAATGAGCAGTTCTTC

D: .
size: .
J: TRBJ1-1
V: TRBV27
CDR3: CASSYDRNTEAFF
DNA: TGTGCCAGCAGTTACGACAGGAACACTGAAGCTTTCTTT

D: .
size: .
J: TRBJ2-7
V: TRBV14
CDR3: CASSQDRGYEQYF
DNA: TGTGCCAGCAGCCAAGATCGAGGGTACGAGCAGTACTTC

D: .
size: .
J: TRBJ2-5
V: TRBV5-1
CDR3: CASSRPEEGQETQYF
DNA: TGCGCCAGCAGCCGCCCCGAGGAGGGGCAAGAGACCCAGTACTTC

D: TRBD1
size: .
J: TRBJ1-5
V: TRBV5-1
CDR3: CASSLGLGRDRPNGGSNQPQHF
DNA: TGCGCCAGCAGCTTAGGTTTGGGTAGGGACAGGCCCAACGGCGGGAGCAATCAGCCCCAGCATTTT

D: .
size: .
J: TRBJ2-2
V: TRBV19
CDR3: CASSSSPPTGISTGELFF
DNA: TGTGCCAGTAGTTCTTCACCCCCGACAGGTATTTCCACCGGGGAGCTGTTTTTT